These T cell receptor beta chains were read from a single sample in a study of graft-versus-host responses after intestinal transplantation. Sequencing was performed with immunoSEQ multiplex PCR; in TCRdb, only in-frame clones are kept and a portion is missing. Of 2,200 or so clones listed, 37% were seen once; the top ten hold roughly a third. The starting material was alloreactive CD8+ T cells from a mixed lymphocyte reaction culture, obtained before transplantation. The receptors shown here come from a human patient who was an organ donor for intestinal transplantation. Each CDR3 is given with its conserved first and last residue. The D gene is left open where the match is weak. The listing skips clone size in some rows; elsewhere it reads once, few, many or a size class.

D gene	CDR3 length	clone size	J gene	V gene	CDR3 protein	CDR3 DNA
NA	14	few	TRBJ2-7	TRBV18	CASSPSGSNYEQYF	TGTGCCAGCTCACCCTCCGGGTCCAACTACGAGCAGTACTTC
NA	17	large	TRBJ2-3	TRBV2	CASSEALGVRGTDTQYF	TGTGCCAGCAGTGAAGCGTTAGGGGTTAGAGGGACAGATACGCAGTATTTT
TRBD2	11	NA	TRBJ2-1	TRBV20-1	CSAPSGVKEFF	TGCAGTGCCCCCAGCGGGGTGAAGGAGTTCTTC
TRBD2	15	NA	TRBJ2-7	TRBV7-9	CASSYASGYSYEQYF	TGTGCCAGCAGCTATGCTAGCGGATACTCCTACGAGCAGTACTTC
NA	15	few	TRBJ1-2	TRBV9	CASSFGGGSNYGYTF	TGTGCCAGCTCCTTCGGCGGGGGAAGTAACTATGGCTACACCTTC
NA	16	NA	TRBJ2-6	TRBV28	CASSLDFGAGANVLTF	TGTGCCAGCAGTTTAGATTTTGGGGCCGGGGCCAACGTCCTGACTTTC
TRBD2	13	few	TRBJ2-4	TRBV7-2	CASSVTSWDIQYF	TGTGCCAGCAGCGTGACTAGCTGGGACATTCAGTACTTC
TRBD1	13	medium-sized	TRBJ2-7	TRBV2	CASSGQGENEQYF	TGTGCCAGCAGTGGGCAGGGGGAGAACGAGCAGTACTTC
TRBD2	12	few	TRBJ2-7	TRBV6-1	CASSGGTYEQYF	TGTGCCAGCAGCGGGGGGACCTACGAGCAGTACTTC
NA	16	NA	TRBJ2-1	TRBV5-1	CASAKALDSSYNEQFF	TGCGCCAGCGCCAAGGCCCTCGACAGCTCCTACAATGAGCAGTTCTTC
NA	12	NA	TRBJ2-1	TRBV7-3	CASSSSIGEQFF	TGTGCCAGCAGCTCAAGCATCGGTGAGCAGTTCTTC
NA	13	few	TRBJ1-2	TRBV6-9	CASSTSLAFGYTF	TGTGCCAGCAGTACCAGTCTCGCCTTCGGCTACACCTTC
NA	12	NA	TRBJ1-2	TRBV29-1	CSVFETGYGYTF	TGCAGCGTATTTGAAACAGGTTATGGCTACACCTTC
NA	13	NA	TRBJ2-7	TRBV7-9	CASSLGLNYEQYF	TGTGCCAGCAGCTTAGGTTTAAATTACGAGCAGTACTTC
NA	15	NA	TRBJ1-6	TRBV5-5	CASSLYFFGFSPLHF	TGTGCCAGCAGCTTGTATTTTTTCGGGTTTTCACCCCTCCACTTT
NA	14	NA	TRBJ2-7	TRBV6-5	CASSYIGGSYEQYF	TGTGCCAGCAGTTACATCGGGGGTTCCTACGAGCAGTACTTC
NA	14	few	TRBJ2-1	TRBV7-3	CASSPLPGDNEQFF	TGTGCCAGCAGCCCCCTACCCGGAGACAATGAGCAGTTCTTC
NA	15	NA	TRBJ2-6	TRBV28	CASSPLFSGANVLTF	TGTGCCAGCAGCCCGCTTTTCTCTGGGGCCAACGTCCTGACTTTC
NA	16	NA	TRBJ1-2	TRBV11-2	CASSLVTAGAYYGYTF	TGTGCCAGCAGCTTAGTAACGGCGGGAGCGTACTATGGCTACACCTTC
NA	12	few	TRBJ2-5	TRBV15	CATSMAGETQYF	TGTGCCACCAGCATGGCTGGAGAGACCCAGTACTTC
NA	13	NA	TRBJ1-2	TRBV6-5	CASSTSLAFGYTF	TGTGCCAGCAGTACCAGTCTCGCCTTCGGCTACACCTTC
NA	13	NA	TRBJ1-2	TRBV27	CASSLLEGHGYTF	TGTGCCAGCAGTTTATTGGAGGGTCATGGCTACACCTTC
TRBD2	15	few	TRBJ2-7	TRBV4-3	CASSRDAGGSYEQYF	TGCGCCAGCAGCCGAGACGCGGGGGGTTCGTACGAGCAGTACTTC
NA	13	NA	TRBJ1-1	TRBV7-8	CASKRRSRTEAFF	TGTGCCAGCAAACGCAGGAGTCGGACTGAAGCTTTCTTT
TRBD1	15	NA	TRBJ2-2	TRBV7-9	CASSTGVANTGELFF	TGTGCCAGCAGTACAGGGGTCGCGAACACCGGGGAGCTGTTTTTT
NA	14	NA	TRBJ1-2	TRBV4-1	CASSQGGAGDDYTF	TGTGCCAGCAGCCAAGGTGGGGCTGGCGATGACTACACCTTC
NA	13	few	TRBJ2-7	TRBV7-5	CASSFVGLAEQYF	TGTGCCAGCAGCTTCGTGGGACTAGCTGAGCAGTACTTC
TRBD2	16	NA	TRBJ2-7	TRBV28	CASSLTSGAIPYEQYF	TGTGCCAGCAGTCTCACTAGCGGGGCTATCCCCTACGAGCAGTACTTC
TRBD1	13	large	TRBJ1-3	TRBV7-9	CASDGTGGYTIYF	TGTGCCAGCGACGGGACAGGGGGTTACACCATATATTTT
TRBD1	15	NA	TRBJ1-1	TRBV28	CASSVPQGFYTEAFF	TGTGCCAGCAGTGTACCACAGGGGTTTTACACTGAAGCTTTCTTT
TRBD1	14	few	TRBJ2-7	TRBV11-2	CASRLWTGGYEQYF	TGTGCCAGCAGATTATGGACAGGAGGCTACGAGCAGTACTTC
TRBD1	16	NA	TRBJ2-1	TRBV25-1	CASSAGQQGIYNEQFF	TGTGCCAGCAGTGCGGGACAGCAGGGGATATACAATGAGCAGTTCTTC
TRBD2	15	NA	TRBJ2-3	TRBV6-1	CASSLLAGGTDTQYF	TGTGCCAGCAGCCTCCTAGCGGGGGGCACAGATACGCAGTATTTT
NA	14	NA	TRBJ1-1	TRBV4-1	CASSQATAVTEAFF	TGCGCCAGCAGCCAAGCGACAGCGGTTACTGAAGCTTTCTTT
NA	13	medium-sized	TRBJ1-6	TRBV7-3	CASSSGYNSPLHF	TGTGCCAGCAGCTCAGGCTATAATTCACCCCTCCACTTT
NA	13	NA	TRBJ2-3	TRBV27	CASSPTRRDTQYF	TGTGCCAGCAGTCCAACCCGACGGGATACGCAGTATTTT
NA	13	NA	TRBJ1-2	TRBV11-2	CASSPQGGDGYTF	TGTGCCAGCAGCCCCCAGGGCGGGGATGGCTACACCTTC
TRBD2	13	NA	TRBJ2-7	TRBV7-2	CASSFVGLAEQYF	TGTGCCAGCAGCTTCGTGGGACTAGCTGAGCAGTACTTC
NA	16	NA	TRBJ1-2	TRBV7-2	CASSSNRDVGVYGYTF	TGTGCCAGCAGCTCCAACCGGGACGTAGGGGTTTATGGCTACACCTTC
TRBD1	14	NA	TRBJ2-7	TRBV5-1	CASSSRDSGIEQYF	TGCGCCAGCAGCTCCCGGGACAGTGGTATTGAGCAGTACTTC
NA	17	NA	TRBJ2-7	TRBV5-6	CASSLSWGRGGQGEQYF	TGTGCCAGCAGCTTAAGTTGGGGTCGAGGGGGGCAGGGTGAGCAGTACTTC
NA	15	NA	TRBJ2-1	TRBV6-1	CASSDPVPSYNEQFF	TGTGCCAGCAGTGACCCCGTACCCTCCTACAATGAGCAGTTCTTC
NA	13	NA	TRBJ2-7	TRBV4-1	CASSLRTSYEQYF	TGCGCCAGCAGCCTACGAACTTCCTACGAGCAGTACTTC
NA	14	NA	TRBJ2-5	TRBV27	CASSIWGEGETQYF	TGTGCCAGCAGTATATGGGGTGAAGGCGAGACCCAGTACTTC
NA	14	NA	TRBJ1-2	TRBV11-2	CASSLVGNGYGYTF	TGTGCCAGCAGCTTAGTCGGGAACGGCTATGGCTACACCTTC
NA	13	NA	TRBJ1-1	TRBV7-2	CASSLGGFGEAFF	TGTGCCAGCAGCTTAGGGGGTTTCGGTGAAGCTTTCTTT
NA	12	medium-sized	TRBJ2-7	TRBV7-9	CASSLGVNEQYF	TGTGCCAGCAGCTTAGGGGTTAACGAGCAGTACTTC
NA	15	few	TRBJ1-2	TRBV27	CASSFVPASPRGYTF	TGTGCCAGCAGTTTCGTCCCTGCTTCCCCCCGAGGCTACACCTTC
NA	13	few	TRBJ2-1	TRBV10-1	CASRDSSYNEQFF	TGCGCCAGCAGGGACAGCTCCTACAATGAGCAGTTCTTC
TRBD1	16	large	TRBJ2-6	TRBV2	CASSGQGATGANVLTF	TGTGCCAGCAGTGGTCAGGGGGCGACTGGGGCCAACGTCCTGACTTTC
TRBD2	15	NA	TRBJ2-3	TRBV6-5	CASSSAGGPTDTQYF	TGTGCCAGCAGTTCCGCGGGGGGGCCTACAGATACGCAGTATTTT
NA	13	large	TRBJ1-2	TRBV6-6	CASSTSLAFGYTF	TGTGCCAGCAGTACCAGTCTCGCCTTCGGCTACACCTTC
NA	13	NA	TRBJ1-5	TRBV2	CASSAVGEQPQHF	TGTGCCAGCAGTGCAGTGGGGGAACAGCCCCAGCATTTT
NA	13	once	TRBJ1-1	TRBV28	CASSPGSNTEAFF	TGTGCCAGCAGCCCAGGGTCGAACACTGAAGCTTTCTTT
NA	14	NA	TRBJ1-5	TRBV6-6	CASTPGGSNQPQHF	TGTGCCAGCACCCCGGGCGGTAGCAATCAGCCCCAGCATTTT
TRBD1	12	NA	TRBJ2-7	TRBV27	CAKDRERYEQYF	TGTGCCAAGGACAGGGAGAGGTACGAGCAGTACTTC
NA	11	NA	TRBJ1-2	TRBV20-1	CSIYINYGYTF	TGCAGTATCTACATAAACTATGGCTACACCTTC